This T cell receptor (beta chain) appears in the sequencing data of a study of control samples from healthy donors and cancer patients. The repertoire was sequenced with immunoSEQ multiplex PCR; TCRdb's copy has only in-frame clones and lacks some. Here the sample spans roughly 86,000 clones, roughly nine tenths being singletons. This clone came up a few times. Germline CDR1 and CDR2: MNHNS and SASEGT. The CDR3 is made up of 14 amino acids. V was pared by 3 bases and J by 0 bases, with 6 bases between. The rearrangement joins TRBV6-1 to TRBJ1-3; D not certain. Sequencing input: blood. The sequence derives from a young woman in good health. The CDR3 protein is CASSEFHSGNTIYF. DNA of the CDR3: TGTGCCAGCAGTGAGTTTCACTCTGGAAACACCATATATTTT.